This T cell receptor beta chain is from a study of T cells after yellow fever vaccination. CDR3 length: 13 amino acids. V shed 6 bases and J shed 2 bases, with 12 bases lying between them. Germline V gene data show CDR1 as DFQATT and CDR2 as SNEGSKA (reference sequence). A single record per CDR3 protein comes from TCRdb applying MiXCR to the 5' RACE reads. The table shows some 320,000 distinct CDR3 sequences, with around 10% occurring only once. The input for sequencing was CD4+ T cells sorted from PBMCs, taken 5 days after the yellow fever booster vaccination. The chain carries TRBV20-1 and TRBJ2-3, with TRBD2 as a possible D gene (6 bases). The source of this sequence is a man between 18 and 29 years old who received the YFV17D yellow fever vaccine. The CDR3 DNA is TGCAGTGCCCAGGGACTCCTCACAGATACGCAGTATTTT. Encoded protein: CSAQGLLTDTQYF.